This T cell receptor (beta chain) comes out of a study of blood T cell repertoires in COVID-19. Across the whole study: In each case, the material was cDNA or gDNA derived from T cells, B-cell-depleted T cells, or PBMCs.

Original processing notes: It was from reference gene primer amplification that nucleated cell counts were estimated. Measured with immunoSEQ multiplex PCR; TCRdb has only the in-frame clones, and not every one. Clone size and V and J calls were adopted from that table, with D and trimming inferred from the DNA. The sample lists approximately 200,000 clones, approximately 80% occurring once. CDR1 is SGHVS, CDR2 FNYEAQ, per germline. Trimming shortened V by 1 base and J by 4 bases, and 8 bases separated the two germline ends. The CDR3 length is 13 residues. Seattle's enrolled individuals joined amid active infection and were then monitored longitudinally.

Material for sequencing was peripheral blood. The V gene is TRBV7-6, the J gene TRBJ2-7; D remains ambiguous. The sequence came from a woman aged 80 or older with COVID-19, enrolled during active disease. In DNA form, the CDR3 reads TGTGCCAGCAGCTTAGATGTGAGTTACGAGCAGTACTTC. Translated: CASSLDVSYEQYF.